Listed below are T cell receptor beta chains from one sample, sequenced in a study of blood T cell repertoires in COVID-19. TCRdb's table, derived via immunoSEQ multiplex PCR, lists solely in-frame clones and lacks some. Among 300,000 to 400,000 clones listed, about 88% were seen once. The sequenced material came from peripheral blood. All receptors come from an older woman with COVID-19, enrolled during active disease. CDR3s include the opening cysteine and the closing phenylalanine or tryptophan. Each record gives: CDR3 protein, CDR3 DNA, D gene, J gene, clone size, V gene. The D gene is left open where the match is weak. The listing skips clone size in some rows; elsewhere it reads once, few, many or a size class.

cdr3_aa: CASSLDLPDTQYF
cdr3_nt: TGCGCCAGCAGCTTGGATCTCCCAGATACGCAGTATTTT
d_call: NA
j_call: TRBJ2-3
clone_size: NA
v_call: TRBV5-1

cdr3_aa: CASSLSIDTQYF
cdr3_nt: TGTGCCAGCAGCTTATCCATAGATACGCAGTATTTT
d_call: NA
j_call: TRBJ2-3
clone_size: NA
v_call: TRBV7-9

cdr3_aa: CATMGREGTEAFF
cdr3_nt: TGTGCCACCATGGGGAGGGAGGGCACTGAAGCTTTCTTT
d_call: NA
j_call: TRBJ1-1
clone_size: NA
v_call: TRBV24-1

cdr3_aa: CASSYMLGAEQFF
cdr3_nt: TGTGCCAGCAGTTACATGTTGGGGGCCGAGCAGTTCTTC
d_call: NA
j_call: TRBJ2-1
clone_size: NA
v_call: TRBV6-5

cdr3_aa: CASSRTSGGKHSGANVLTF
cdr3_nt: TGTGCCAGCAGCCGGACTAGCGGGGGTAAACACTCTGGGGCCAACGTCCTGACTTTC
d_call: TRBD2
j_call: TRBJ2-6
clone_size: NA
v_call: TRBV7-8

cdr3_aa: CAISESTFQETQYF
cdr3_nt: TGTGCCATCAGTGAGTCGACTTTCCAAGAGACCCAGTACTTC
d_call: NA
j_call: TRBJ2-5
clone_size: NA
v_call: TRBV10-3

cdr3_aa: CASSLDVAGGNEQFF
cdr3_nt: TGCGCCAGCAGCTTGGATGTAGCGGGGGGCAATGAGCAGTTCTTC
d_call: TRBD2
j_call: TRBJ2-1
clone_size: many
v_call: TRBV5-1

cdr3_aa: CASSPLGDTQYF
cdr3_nt: TGTGCCAGCAGCCCTCTCGGAGATACGCAGTATTTT
d_call: NA
j_call: TRBJ2-3
clone_size: NA
v_call: TRBV28

cdr3_aa: CASSLTDRGGYTF
cdr3_nt: TGTGCCAGCAGCTTGACGGACAGGGGAGGCTACACCTTC
d_call: TRBD1
j_call: TRBJ1-2
clone_size: NA
v_call: TRBV5-4

cdr3_aa: CAWSGDRPRYTF
cdr3_nt: TGTGCCTGGAGTGGGGACAGGCCCCGCTACACCTTC
d_call: TRBD1
j_call: TRBJ1-2
clone_size: NA
v_call: TRBV30

cdr3_aa: CATWILPGQGTDTQYF
cdr3_nt: TGTGCCACCTGGATCCTACCGGGACAGGGCACAGATACGCAGTATTTT
d_call: TRBD1
j_call: TRBJ2-3
clone_size: NA
v_call: TRBV28

cdr3_aa: CASSLEAREAFF
cdr3_nt: TGTGCCAGCAGCTTGGAAGCCCGGGAGGCTTTCTTT
d_call: NA
j_call: TRBJ1-1
clone_size: NA
v_call: TRBV5-6

cdr3_aa: CASSVQEETQYF
cdr3_nt: TGTGCCAGCAGCGTACAAGAAGAGACCCAGTACTTC
d_call: NA
j_call: TRBJ2-5
clone_size: once
v_call: TRBV2

cdr3_aa: CASSERATNEKLFF
cdr3_nt: TGTGCCAGCAGTGAACGGGCAACTAATGAAAAACTGTTTTTT
d_call: NA
j_call: TRBJ1-4
clone_size: NA
v_call: TRBV21-1

cdr3_aa: CATSDGDRESGYTF
cdr3_nt: TGTGCCACCAGTGACGGGGACAGGGAAAGTGGCTACACCTTC
d_call: TRBD1
j_call: TRBJ1-2
clone_size: NA
v_call: TRBV24-1

cdr3_aa: CASSLGDRDQETQYF
cdr3_nt: TGTGCCAGCAGCTTAGGGGACAGGGACCAAGAGACCCAGTACTTC
d_call: TRBD1
j_call: TRBJ2-5
clone_size: NA
v_call: TRBV5-8

cdr3_aa: CASSPTDRAQNIQYF
cdr3_nt: TGTGCCAGCAGCCCTACGGACAGGGCGCAAAACATTCAGTACTTC
d_call: TRBD1
j_call: TRBJ2-4
clone_size: few
v_call: TRBV2

cdr3_aa: CATTPGTVRSTDTQYF
cdr3_nt: TGTGCCACTACACCCGGGACAGTGAGGAGCACAGATACGCAGTATTTT
d_call: TRBD1
j_call: TRBJ2-3
clone_size: once
v_call: TRBV27

cdr3_aa: CSASFTMDQPQHF
cdr3_nt: TGCAGTGCTAGTTTCACTATGGATCAGCCCCAGCATTTT
d_call: NA
j_call: TRBJ1-5
clone_size: NA
v_call: TRBV20-1

cdr3_aa: CASSFQGTGEASEAFF
cdr3_nt: TGTGCCAGCAGTTTCCAAGGGACAGGGGAAGCGAGTGAAGCTTTCTTT
d_call: TRBD1
j_call: TRBJ1-1
clone_size: once
v_call: TRBV27

cdr3_aa: CASSLWWEVGGNQPQHF
cdr3_nt: TGTGCCAGCAGTTTATGGTGGGAGGTAGGGGGCAATCAGCCCCAGCATTTT
d_call: NA
j_call: TRBJ1-5
clone_size: NA
v_call: TRBV28

cdr3_aa: CASTKSGPRGRNYGYTF
cdr3_nt: TGTGCCAGCACCAAGTCGGGACCCAGGGGGCGGAACTATGGCTACACCTTC
d_call: TRBD1
j_call: TRBJ1-2
clone_size: NA
v_call: TRBV27